The rows below give T cell receptor beta chains drawn from one sample of a study of T cell responses to AZD1222 COVID-19 vaccine. Sequenced by immunoSEQ multiplex PCR; TCRdb stores in-frame clones only, minus some. The sample has more than 85,000 clones; around 87% are singletons. The sequencing used peripheral blood, collected on day 0 of AZD1222 vaccination. The receptors derive from an adult in good health. Each CDR3 is given with its conserved first and last residue.

CDR3 | V
CASRPQPGGVGNTEAFF | TRBV19
CSVRGGGKNSYEQYF | TRBV29-1
CASSGGSGHTYEQYF | TRBV5-6
CASSWPSAGQPLKQYF | TRBV7-9
CASSWGLAGNNEQFF | TRBV5-6
CASSQGAVDEKLFF | TRBV3-1/TRBV3-2
CASSLRTGADQPQHF | TRBV5-1
CASSTASPLHF | TRBV6-2/TRBV6-3
CASSFALRNEQFF | TRBV12-3/TRBV12-4
CASSYPLQETQYF | TRBV11-1
CASIRGGNTEAFF | TRBV2
CASSRDMMNTEAFF | TRBV2
CASSGTAGELFF | TRBV9
CASSLIQGGEQYF | TRBV5-1
CASSLTSSSGTQYF | TRBV7-3
CASSLESGTGRVYTF | TRBV7-9
CASSLTLLAGDTSSGNEQFF | TRBV4-2
CASSLAGGGNTIYF | TRBV7-2
CASSIAVGTEQYF | TRBV19
CASRQGYNSPLHF | TRBV9
CASSEVGETQYF | TRBV6-1
CASSEEEGAGANVLTF | TRBV6-1
CASSSMGVVNTEAFF | TRBV7-2
CSVEGSSYEQYF | TRBV29-1
CASSFATGIDSPLHF | TRBV13
CASSLDGRPNTEAFF | TRBV5-1
CASSVGVGTGISNQPQHF | TRBV6-1
CATSRDGASGGAEIQYF | TRBV15
CASSLDGSSYNEQFF | TRBV9
CASRLGREKLFF | TRBV2
CASGRWGNIQYF | TRBV19
CASSEGTVLGLEKLFF | TRBV11-1
CASSPLSGEQFF | TRBV7-8
CASSRDRGRIQPQHF | TRBV18
CASSLLSWNSPLHF | TRBV7-2
CASSQGGTASPNEQFF | TRBV4-2
CASSLASGGTTRDTQYF | TRBV7-9
CASSPGLARRIADTQYF | TRBV5-5
CASSRDRDTQYF | TRBV7-2
CASSDPSRADSYEQYF | TRBV6-4
CASSNGNSPLHF | TRBV6-5